This entry lists 28 T cell receptor beta chains sequenced from one sample in a study of T cells after yellow fever vaccination. Each CDR3 protein gets one entry after TCRdb re-called the 5' RACE reads with MiXCR. The repertoire holds 400,000 or so distinct CDR3 sequences, 18% seen once, with roughly a sixth in the top ten. Sequencing used PBMCs, obtained before the yellow fever booster vaccination. The source of these receptors is a man younger than 30 who received the YFV17D yellow fever vaccine.

This clonotype was detected only a few times. The genes are TRBV5-1 and TRBJ1-1; D is undetermined. Germline lookup yields CDR1 SGHRS and CDR2 YFSETQ. V was clipped by 0 bases and J by 0 bases, with 6 bases between them. This CDR3 has 14 residues. The CDR3, as DNA: TGCGCCAGCAGCTTGGAGGTGGTGAACACTGAAGCTTTCTTT. It yields the protein CASSLEVVNTEAFF.

This sequence joins TRBV4-3 and TRBJ1-4; D unresolved. The CDR3 contains 15 residues. The V gene lost 3 bases and the J gene lost 5 bases, with 13 bases spanning the gap. The germline gives CDR1 LGHNA, CDR2 YSLEER. CDR3 coding DNA: TGCGCCAGCAGCCAGTTGACGGCGGGGAATGAAAAACTGTTTTTT. Its protein is CASSQLTAGNEKLFF.

This chain uses TRBV5-4 with TRBJ2-4; 8 bases are a match to TRBD1. The trim removed 3 bases at V and 8 bases at J, leaving 10 bases unmatched. There are 15 residues in the CDR3. Per the germline V gene, CDR1 is SGHNT and CDR2 is YYREEE (reference sequence). The CDR3 nucleotides are TGTGCCAGCAGCTCGCAAACAGGGGGTCGGGACATTCAGTACTTC. This sequence encodes CASSSQTGGRDIQYF. Variable domain in full (rest from reference TRBV5-4 and TRBJ2-4): ETGVTQSPTHLIKTRGQQVTLRCSSQSGHNTVSWYQQALGQGPQFIFQYYREEENGRGNFPPRFSGLQFPNYSSELNVNALELDDSALYLCASSSQTGGRDIQYFGAGTRLSVL.

This clonotype was seen a few times. The chain carries TRBV9 and TRBJ2-5, with 12 bases matching TRBD2. This CDR3 contains 15 residues. J gave up 6 bases and V 5 bases, and 8 bases lay outside the gene matches. The germline V gene has CDR1 SGDLS and CDR2 YYNGEE. CDR3 sequence: CASSGGTSGLKTQYF. CDR3 nucleotide sequence: TGTGCCAGCAGTGGCGGGACTAGCGGGTTGAAGACCCAGTACTTC.

This clonotype was seen more than once but under ten times. V gene TRBV6-2 or TRBV6-3 combines with J gene TRBJ2-7; 7 bases agree with TRBD1. From germline, CDR1 is MNHEY and CDR2 SVGEGT. V was pared by 5 bases and J by 3 bases, with 16 bases of the junction left unmatched. This CDR3 has 17 residues. CDR3 sequence (DNA): TGTGCCAGCAGTCCCCGACAGGGTAGTCGACGGGGCTACGAGCAGTACGTC. This codes for CASSPRQGSRRGYEQYV.

The rearrangement uses TRBV20-1 and TRBJ1-1; TRBD1 matches at 8 bases. CDR1 and CDR2 (germline): DFQATT, SNEGSKA (reference sequence). With 3 bases clipped from V and 5 bases from J, the junction kept 8 bases outside the gene matches. This CDR3 contains 14 residues. In DNA form, the CDR3 reads TGCAGTGCTAGGCCTCTACAGGGGGGAACTGAAGCTTTCTTT. Its translation is CSARPLQGGTEAFF.

In its sample, this clonotype was seen a few times. The rearrangement uses TRBV7-2 and TRBJ2-7; 8 nucleotides align to TRBD2. V was clipped by 1 base and J by 0 bases; unmatched bases: 8. The CDR3 length is 17 residues. CDR1 and CDR2 (germline): SGHTA, FQGNSA. The CDR3 DNA reads TGTGCCAGCAGCTTAGATCTTGCGGGGGGTAGCTCCTACGAGCAGTACTTC. Translated: CASSLDLAGGSSYEQYF.

The CDR3 sequence is CASSPPRPSYEQYF. The CDR3 DNA sequence: TGTGCCAGCTCACCACCTCGCCCTTCCTACGAGCAGTACTTC. The genes are TRBV18 and TRBJ2-7; D unresolved. V gave up 0 bases and J gave up 1 base, with 7 bases separating them. The CDR3 consists of 14 residues. In germline, CDR1 is KGHSH, CDR2 LQKENI.

The V and J genes are TRBV19 and TRBJ1-2; no definite D call. The CDR3 totals 14 residues. Between the trimmed V and J ends, which lost 4 bases and 7 bases, there was a span of 16 bases. Germline-derived CDR1 and CDR2 are LNHDA and SQIVND (reference sequence). This CDR3 reads CASSTRAGLSGYTF. The CDR3 DNA reads as TGTGCCAGTAGTACGAGGGCAGGATTGAGTGGCTACACCTTC.

The chain uses TRBV29-1 and TRBJ1-1; tentatively, D is TRBD1 (5 bases). V lost 5 bases, J lost 7 bases, and 17 bases lay in between. This CDR3 region has 13 residues. Germline assignment: CDR1 SQVTM and CDR2 ANQGSEA. CDR3 nucleotides: TGCAGCGTTCGTCTTACCGGCCAGGGTGAAGCTTTCTTT. Its translation is CSVRLTGQGEAFF.

The chain carries TRBV2 and TRBJ1-1; D is perhaps TRBD1 (5 bases). This CDR3 spans 12 amino acids. Trimming shortened V by 4 bases and J by 11 bases, and 14 bases separated the two germline ends. Per the germline V gene, CDR1 is SNHLY and CDR2 is FYNNEI. In DNA form, the CDR3 reads TGTGCCAGCAGTGGGTTGGGGGTTCAGGCTTTCTTT. As protein: CASSGLGVQAFF.

This clonotype was counted a few times. The chain employs TRBV20-1 and TRBJ1-1; D gene ambiguous. The CDR3 consists of 13 residues. Trimming pared 7 bases from V and 6 bases from J, leaving 18 bases between. CDR1 and CDR2 from the germline V gene are DFQATT and SNEGSKA (reference sequence). DNA of the CDR3: TGCAGTGTCCCATCGGCGGGTTCCCCTGAAGCTTTCTTT. Amino acid sequence: CSVPSAGSPEAFF.

This clonotype has more than one count but fewer than ten. The chain is built from TRBV4-2 and TRBJ2-7, with no clear D. This CDR3 is built from 13 residues. Trimming cost V 0 bases and J 3 bases, with 6 bases left between them. Looked up from germline, CDR1 is LGHNA and CDR2 is YNFKEQ. In DNA form, the CDR3 reads TGTGCCAGCAGCCAAGATCGAGGCTACGAGCAGTACTTC. Amino acids: CASSQDRGYEQYF.

V usage is TRBV4-1 and J usage is TRBJ2-1; 8 nucleotides line up with TRBD1. Looked up from germline, CDR1 is MGHRA and CDR2 is YSYEKL. J was trimmed by 12 bases and V by 2 bases; bases with no gene match: 15. The CDR3 is 16 amino acids. The CDR3 sequence is CASSQPGTGWWHVQFF. DNA of the CDR3: TGCGCCAGCAGCCAACCCGGGACAGGATGGTGGCATGTGCAGTTCTTC.

The chain uses TRBV7-9 and TRBJ2-7; D is ambiguous. Germline V CDR1 and CDR2: SEHNR, FQNEAQ (reference sequence). There are 12 residues in the CDR3. V was cut by 4 bases and J by 3 bases, with 7 bases left in between. CDR3 in DNA: TGTGCCAGCAGCTCGTACTTCTACGAGCAGTACTTC. Translated: CASSSYFYEQYF.

There are many counts of this clonotype. The chain uses TRBV20-1 and TRBJ2-1, with 13 bases aligning to TRBD2. The trim removed 3 bases at V and 9 bases at J, leaving 2 bases unmatched. This CDR3 has 13 amino acids. Germline assignment: CDR1 DFQATT and CDR2 SNEGSKA (reference sequence). Here the CDR3 reads CSARTSGGFEQFF. In DNA, the CDR3 is TGCAGTGCTAGGACTAGCGGGGGGTTTGAGCAGTTCTTC.

This clonotype was seen a handful of times. The chain couples TRBV18 to TRBJ2-7; a weak D match, TRBD2 (6 bases). Germline CDR1 and CDR2: KGHSH and LQKENI. This CDR3 comprises 14 residues. Trimming stripped 5 bases from V and 6 bases from J, with 17 bases between. The CDR3, as DNA: TGTGCCAGCTCATCAAGAGGAGGGCGCACCGAGCAGTACGTC. It yields the protein CASSSRGGRTEQYV.

This chain connects TRBV6-5 to TRBJ2-7; TRBD1 agrees at 10 bases. Germline V gene lookup returns CDR1 MNHEY and CDR2 SVGAGI. The CDR3 extends over 14 amino acids. J gave up 2 bases and V 4 bases, and 2 bases lay outside the gene matches. The DNA for the CDR3 is TGTGCCAGCAGTTGGGGACAGGGGACCTACGAGCAGTACTTC. Protein product: CASSWGQGTYEQYF.

The chain employs TRBV6-5 and TRBJ1-1, with D possibly TRBD1 on 6 matching bases. The V and J ends lost 5 bases and 0 bases respectively, with 10 bases between them. Looked up from germline, CDR1 is MNHEY and CDR2 is SVGAGI. CDR3 size: 14 residues. The CDR3 reads CASSSRGLNTEAFF. CDR3 sequence (DNA): TGTGCCAGCAGTAGCAGGGGCTTGAACACTGAAGCTTTCTTT.

V is TRBV7-9 and J is TRBJ2-7; weak D call: TRBD1 (6 bases). The CDR3 totals 15 residues. Per germline, CDR1 SEHNR and CDR2 FQNEAQ (reference sequence). V was pared by 5 bases and J by 0 bases, with 14 bases between. DNA of the CDR3: TGTGCCAGCAGCGAGACAGGCCCGAGCTCCTACGAGCAGTACTTC. Protein product: CASSETGPSSYEQYF. The full variable domain, its missing parts supplied by reference TRBV7-9 and TRBJ2-7, is DTGVSQNPRHKITKRGQNVTFRCDPISEHNRLYWYRQTLGQGPEFLTYFQNEAQLEKSRLLSDRFSAERPKGSFSTLEIQRTEQGDSAMYLCASSETGPSSYEQYFGPGTRLTVT.

In its sample, this clonotype was seen a few times. The chain employs TRBV24-1 and TRBJ2-1; 12 bases align to TRBD2. In germline, CDR1 is KGHDR, CDR2 SFDVKD. This CDR3 comprises 15 residues. V shed 2 bases, J shed 6 bases, and the junction held 1 base outside the gene matches. The CDR3 is CATSDSGLAGNEQFF. The CDR3 region has the DNA TGTGCCACCAGTGATTCGGGACTAGCGGGCAATGAGCAGTTCTTC.

In its sample, this clonotype was seen a few times. CDR3 coding DNA: TGCGCCAGCAGCTCAGAACCGGACAGGGGCGATGGCTACACCTTC. Encoded protein: CASSSEPDRGDGYTF. This chain connects TRBV5-1 to TRBJ1-2; TRBD1 matches at 9 bases. The V gene's germline CDR1 is SGHRS and CDR2 YFSETQ. The CDR3 runs 15 residues. The J segment lost 6 bases and the V segment lost 3 bases, leaving 9 bases of the junction unmatched. Combining the CDR3 with reference TRBV5-1 and TRBJ1-2 gives the whole variable domain KAGVTQTPRYLIKTRGQQVTLSCSPISGHRSVSWYQQTPGQGLQFLFEYFSETQRNKGNFPGRFSGRQFSNSRSEMNVSTLELGDSALYLCASSSEPDRGDGYTFGSGTRLTVV.

This clonotype was found a few times. This chain links TRBV6-6 with TRBJ2-5; perhaps D is TRBD1 or TRBD2 (5 bases each). V was pared by 7 bases and J by 4 bases, with 16 bases between. Germline V gene sequence: CDR1 MNHNY, CDR2 SVGAGI (reference sequence). The CDR3 consists of 14 residues. The CDR3: CASKWAVGTETQYF. DNA of the CDR3: TGTGCCAGCAAGTGGGCCGTCGGGACAGAGACCCAGTACTTC.

The J gene is TRBJ1-2, the V gene TRBV4-2; TRBD1 is a possible D gene (6 bases). V was cut by 4 bases and J by 0 bases, with 12 bases left in between. The CDR3 is 15 amino acids. CDR1 is LGHNA, CDR2 YNFKEQ, per germline. The CDR3 sequence is CASSLEAGANYGYTF. As DNA, the CDR3 is TGTGCCAGCAGCCTCGAGGCAGGGGCTAACTATGGCTACACCTTC.

The V gene is TRBV6-6, the J gene TRBJ2-5; 11 nucleotides match TRBD1. The germline V gene has CDR1 MNHNY and CDR2 SVGAGI (reference sequence). The CDR3 loop spans 16 amino acids. The ends lost 0 bases at V and 5 bases at J; junction bases unmatched: 5. This chain's CDR3 is CASSYSGQGATETQYF. For the CDR3, the DNA is TGTGCCAGCAGTTACTCAGGACAGGGGGCGACCGAGACCCAGTACTTC.

The chain uses TRBV5-5 and TRBJ1-6; D ambiguous. The CDR3 is made up of 12 amino acids. Germline V lookup: CDR1 SGHKS, CDR2 YYEKEE (reference sequence). The V gene lost 4 bases and the J gene lost 7 bases, with 6 bases spanning the gap. For the CDR3, the DNA is TGTGCCAGCAGCGCGGTGAATTCACCCCTCCACTTT. Amino acids: CASSAVNSPLHF.

The gene calls are TRBV11-3 and TRBJ2-2, with D perhaps TRBD2 (5 bases). The CDR3 length is 16 residues. Germline CDR1 and CDR2: SGHNT and YENEEA. With 4 bases removed from V and 0 bases from J, the gap between germline ends came to 12 bases. CDR3 loop: CASSSSGTTNTGELFF. CDR3 DNA: TGTGCCAGCAGCTCAAGCGGCACAACGAACACCGGGGAGCTGTTTTTT.

V is TRBV4-1 and J is TRBJ2-3; TRBD2 matches 13 bases. J gave up 4 bases and V 1 base, and 5 bases lay outside the gene matches. Germline CDR1 is MGHRA and CDR2 is YSYEKL. CDR3 length: 17 amino acids. CDR3 loop: CASSQGRGLAGADTQYF. DNA of the CDR3: TGCGCCAGCAGCCAAGGCCGCGGACTAGCGGGGGCAGATACGCAGTATTTT.